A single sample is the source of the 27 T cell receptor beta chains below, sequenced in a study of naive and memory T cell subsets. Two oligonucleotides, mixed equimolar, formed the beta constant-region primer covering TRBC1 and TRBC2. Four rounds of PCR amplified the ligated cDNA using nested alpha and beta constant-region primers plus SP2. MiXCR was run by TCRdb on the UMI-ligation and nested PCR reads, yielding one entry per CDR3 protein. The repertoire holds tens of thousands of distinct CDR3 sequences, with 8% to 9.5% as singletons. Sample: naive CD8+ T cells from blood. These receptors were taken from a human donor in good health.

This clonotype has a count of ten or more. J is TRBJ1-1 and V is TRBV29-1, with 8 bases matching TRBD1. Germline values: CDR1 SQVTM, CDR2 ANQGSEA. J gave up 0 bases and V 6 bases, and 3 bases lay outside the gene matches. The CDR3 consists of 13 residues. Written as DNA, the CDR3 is TGCAGCGTGGACAGGGCCATGAACACTGAAGCTTTCTTT. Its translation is CSVDRAMNTEAFF.

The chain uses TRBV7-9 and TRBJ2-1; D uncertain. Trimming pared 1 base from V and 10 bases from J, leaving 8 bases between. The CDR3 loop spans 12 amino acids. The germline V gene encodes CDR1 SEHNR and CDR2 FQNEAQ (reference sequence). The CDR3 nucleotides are TGTGCCAGCAGCTTAGTGGGCCAGGAGCAGTTCTTC. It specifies CASSLVGQEQFF.

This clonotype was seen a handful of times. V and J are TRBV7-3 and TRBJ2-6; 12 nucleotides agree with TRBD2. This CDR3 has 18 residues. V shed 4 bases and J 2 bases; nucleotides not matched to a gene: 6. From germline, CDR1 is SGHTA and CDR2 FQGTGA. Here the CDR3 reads CASSSRTSGTPGANVLTF. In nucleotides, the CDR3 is TGTGCCAGCAGCTCGAGGACTAGCGGGACCCCTGGGGCCAACGTCCTGACTTTC.

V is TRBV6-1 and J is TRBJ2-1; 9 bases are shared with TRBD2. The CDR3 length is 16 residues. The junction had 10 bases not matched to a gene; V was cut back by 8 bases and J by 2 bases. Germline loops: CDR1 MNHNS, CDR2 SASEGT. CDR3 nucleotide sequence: TGTGCCAGCCTTCGACTTGCGGGAGGGCCCTACAATGAGCAGTTCTTC. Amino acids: CASLRLAGGPYNEQFF.

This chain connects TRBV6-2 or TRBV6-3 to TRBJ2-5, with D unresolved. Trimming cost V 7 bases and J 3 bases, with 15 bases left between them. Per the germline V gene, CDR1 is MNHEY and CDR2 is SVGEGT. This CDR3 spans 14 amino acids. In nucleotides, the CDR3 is TGTGCCAGCACCACCGGCGACCCGAAAGAGACCCAGTACTTC. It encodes CASTTGDPKETQYF.

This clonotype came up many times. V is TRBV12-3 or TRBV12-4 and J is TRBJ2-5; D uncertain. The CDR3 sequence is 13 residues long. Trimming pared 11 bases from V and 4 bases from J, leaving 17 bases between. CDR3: CAGSPSPGETQYF. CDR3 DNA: TGTGCCGGTTCCCCCAGCCCGGGAGAGACCCAGTACTTC.

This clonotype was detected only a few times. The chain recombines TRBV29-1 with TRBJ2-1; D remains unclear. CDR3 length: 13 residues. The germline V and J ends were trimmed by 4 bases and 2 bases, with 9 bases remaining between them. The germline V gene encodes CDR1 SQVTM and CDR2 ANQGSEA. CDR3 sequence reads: CSVVSGPYNEQFF. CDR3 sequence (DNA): TGCAGCGTTGTCTCGGGTCCCTACAATGAGCAGTTCTTC.

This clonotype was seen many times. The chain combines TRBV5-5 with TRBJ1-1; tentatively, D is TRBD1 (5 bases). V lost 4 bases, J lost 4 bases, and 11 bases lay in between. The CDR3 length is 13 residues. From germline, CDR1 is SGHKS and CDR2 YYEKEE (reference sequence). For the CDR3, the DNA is TGTGCCAGCAGCCCACTTAGGGGCACTGAAGCTTTCTTT. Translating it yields CASSPLRGTEAFF.

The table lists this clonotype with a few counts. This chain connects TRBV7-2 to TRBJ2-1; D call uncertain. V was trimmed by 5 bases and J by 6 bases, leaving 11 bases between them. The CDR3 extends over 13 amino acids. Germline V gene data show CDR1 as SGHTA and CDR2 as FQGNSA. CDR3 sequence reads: CASSQILSNEQFF. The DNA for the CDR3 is TGTGCCAGCAGCCAAATCCTTAGCAATGAGCAGTTCTTC. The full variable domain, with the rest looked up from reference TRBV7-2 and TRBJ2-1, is GAGVSQSPSNKVTEKGKDVELRCDPISGHTALYWYRQSLGQGLEFLIYFQGNSAPDKSGLPSDRFSAERTGGSVSTLTIQRTQQEDSAVYLCASSQILSNEQFFGPGTRLTVL.

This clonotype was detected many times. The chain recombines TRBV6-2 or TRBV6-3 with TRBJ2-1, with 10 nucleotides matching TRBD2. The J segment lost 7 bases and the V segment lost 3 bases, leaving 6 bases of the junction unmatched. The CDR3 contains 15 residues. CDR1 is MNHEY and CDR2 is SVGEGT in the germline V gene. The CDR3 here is CASSYRLAGINEQFF. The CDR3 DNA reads TGTGCCAGCAGTTATCGACTAGCGGGTATAAATGAGCAGTTCTTC.

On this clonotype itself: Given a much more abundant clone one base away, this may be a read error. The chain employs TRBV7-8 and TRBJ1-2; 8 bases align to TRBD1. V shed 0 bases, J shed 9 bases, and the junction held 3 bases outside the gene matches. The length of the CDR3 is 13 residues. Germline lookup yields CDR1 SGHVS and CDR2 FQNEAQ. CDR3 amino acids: CASSLARGHSYTF. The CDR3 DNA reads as TGTGCCAGCAGCTTAGCCAGGGGGCATAGCTACACCTTC. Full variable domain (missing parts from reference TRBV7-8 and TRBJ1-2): GAGVSQSPRYKVAKRGQDVALRCDPISGHVSLFWYQQALGQGPEFLTYFQNEAQLDKSGLPSDRFFAERPEGSVSTLKIQRTQQEDSAVYLCASSLARGHSYTFGSGTRLTVV.

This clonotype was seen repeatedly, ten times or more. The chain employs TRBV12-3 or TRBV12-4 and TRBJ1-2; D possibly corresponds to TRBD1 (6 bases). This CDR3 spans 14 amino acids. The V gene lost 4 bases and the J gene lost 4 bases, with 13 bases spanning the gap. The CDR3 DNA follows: TGTGCCAGCAGTTCCGAGACAGGCACCTATGGCTACACCTTC. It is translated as CASSSETGTYGYTF.

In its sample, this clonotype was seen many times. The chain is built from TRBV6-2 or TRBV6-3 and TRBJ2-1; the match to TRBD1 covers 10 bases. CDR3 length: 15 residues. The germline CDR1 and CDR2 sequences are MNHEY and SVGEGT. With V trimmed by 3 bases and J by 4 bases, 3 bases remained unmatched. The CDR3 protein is CASSYGTGAYNEQFF. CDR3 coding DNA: TGTGCCAGCAGTTATGGGACAGGGGCTTACAATGAGCAGTTCTTC.

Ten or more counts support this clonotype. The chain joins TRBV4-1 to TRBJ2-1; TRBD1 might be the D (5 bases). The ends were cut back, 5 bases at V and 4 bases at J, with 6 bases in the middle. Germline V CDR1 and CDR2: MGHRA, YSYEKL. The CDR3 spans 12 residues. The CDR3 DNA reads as TGCGCCAGCAGCGACAGATACAATGAGCAGTTCTTC. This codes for CASSDRYNEQFF.

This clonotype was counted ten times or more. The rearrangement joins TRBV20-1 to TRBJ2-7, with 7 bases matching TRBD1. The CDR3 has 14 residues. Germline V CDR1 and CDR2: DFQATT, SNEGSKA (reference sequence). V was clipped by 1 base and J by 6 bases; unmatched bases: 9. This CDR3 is CSARGDRAAAEQYF. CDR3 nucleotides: TGCAGTGCTAGAGGAGACAGGGCCGCGGCCGAGCAGTACTTC.

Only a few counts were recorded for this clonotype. The CDR3 protein is CAWRRAGVYEQYF. Written as DNA, the CDR3 is TGTGCCTGGAGAAGAGCGGGAGTTTACGAGCAGTACTTC. The V and J genes are TRBV30 and TRBJ2-7, with TRBD2 matching 8 bases. This CDR3 spans 13 amino acids. Germline-derived CDR1 and CDR2 are GTSNPN and SVGIG (reference sequence). V shed 3 bases and J 4 bases; nucleotides not matched to a gene: 5.

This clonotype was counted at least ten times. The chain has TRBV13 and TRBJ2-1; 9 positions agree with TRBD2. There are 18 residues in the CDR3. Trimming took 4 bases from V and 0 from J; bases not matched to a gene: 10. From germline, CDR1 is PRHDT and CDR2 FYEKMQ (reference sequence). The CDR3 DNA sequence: TGTGCCAGCAGCTCCGTCGATAGCGGGGGAAGCTCCTACAATGAGCAGTTCTTC. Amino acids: CASSSVDSGGSSYNEQFF.

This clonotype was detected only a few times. In nucleotides, the CDR3 is TGTGCCAGCAGCAGCCCGGGACTCGACCCCTACGAGCAGTACTTC. Translation gives CASSSPGLDPYEQYF. The chain is built from TRBV21-1 and TRBJ2-7; TRBD2 reflects the table's D call only, with no check against the DNA. TRBV21-1 is deemed a pseudogene. The CDR3 totals 15 residues.

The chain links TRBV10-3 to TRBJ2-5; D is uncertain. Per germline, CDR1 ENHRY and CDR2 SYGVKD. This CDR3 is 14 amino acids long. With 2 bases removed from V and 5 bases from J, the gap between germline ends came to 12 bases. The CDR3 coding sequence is TGTGCCATCAGTGAGGCCGGCGGTGGGGAGACCCAGTACTTC. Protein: CAISEAGGGETQYF.

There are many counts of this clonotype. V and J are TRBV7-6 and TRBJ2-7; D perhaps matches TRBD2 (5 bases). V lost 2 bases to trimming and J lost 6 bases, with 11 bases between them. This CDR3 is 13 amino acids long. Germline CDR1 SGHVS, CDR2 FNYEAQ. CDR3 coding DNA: TGTGCCAGCAGCTTAAGGCTGGGGAGCGAGCAGTACTTC. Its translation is CASSLRLGSEQYF.

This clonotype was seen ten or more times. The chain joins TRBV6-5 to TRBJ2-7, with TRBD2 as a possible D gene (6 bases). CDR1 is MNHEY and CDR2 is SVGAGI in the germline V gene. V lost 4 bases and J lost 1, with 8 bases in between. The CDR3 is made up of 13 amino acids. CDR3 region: CASSWRGSYEQYF. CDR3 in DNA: TGTGCCAGCAGTTGGCGGGGATCCTACGAGCAGTACTTC.

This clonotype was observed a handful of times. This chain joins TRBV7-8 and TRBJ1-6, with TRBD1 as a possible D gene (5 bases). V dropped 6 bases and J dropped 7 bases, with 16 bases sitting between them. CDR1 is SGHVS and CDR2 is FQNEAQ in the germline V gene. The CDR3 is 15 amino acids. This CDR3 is CASSEGARENSPLHF. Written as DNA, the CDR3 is TGTGCCAGCAGTGAAGGAGCCAGGGAAAATTCACCCCTCCACTTT.

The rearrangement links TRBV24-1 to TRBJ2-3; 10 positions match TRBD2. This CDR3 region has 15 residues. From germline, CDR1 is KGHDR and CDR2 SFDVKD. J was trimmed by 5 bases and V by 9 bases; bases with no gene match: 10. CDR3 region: CATAEREGLGDTQYF. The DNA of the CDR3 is TGTGCCACCGCTGAGCGGGAGGGCCTCGGAGATACGCAGTATTTT.

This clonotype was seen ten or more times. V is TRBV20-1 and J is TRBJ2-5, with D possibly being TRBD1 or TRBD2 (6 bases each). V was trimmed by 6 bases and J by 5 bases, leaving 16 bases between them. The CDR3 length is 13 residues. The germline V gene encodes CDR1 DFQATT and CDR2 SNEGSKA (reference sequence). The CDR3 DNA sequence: TGCAGTGCCGAGGGGGGAGATAGTGAGACCCAGTACTTC. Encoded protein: CSAEGGDSETQYF.

The CDR3 nucleotides are TGTGCCAGCAGTCCCCGGACAGGGAGGAACACTGAAGCTTTCTTT. Encoded protein: CASSPRTGRNTEAFF. V is TRBV12-3 or TRBV12-4 and J is TRBJ1-1, with TRBD1 matching 8 bases. The CDR3 runs to 15 residues. The junction had 6 bases not matched to a gene; V was cut back by 5 bases and J by 1 base.

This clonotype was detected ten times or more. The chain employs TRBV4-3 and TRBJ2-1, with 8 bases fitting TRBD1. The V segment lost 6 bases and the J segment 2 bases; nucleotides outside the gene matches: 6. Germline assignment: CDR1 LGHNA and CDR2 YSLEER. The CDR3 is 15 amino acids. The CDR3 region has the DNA TGCGCCAGCAGAACTGACAGGGGAACCTACAATGAGCAGTTCTTC. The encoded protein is CASRTDRGTYNEQFF.

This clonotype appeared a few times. The CDR3 DNA sequence: TGCAGCGGTGTGACAGGAGGTACGATGGAGCAGTACTTC. Its protein product is CSGVTGGTMEQYF. The chain has TRBV29-1 and TRBJ2-7, with D perhaps TRBD1 (6 bases). Germline CDR1 and CDR2: SQVTM and ANQGSEA. This CDR3 has 13 amino acids. V was shortened by 7 bases and J by 7 bases, with 20 bases between the two germline ends.